These 21 T cell receptor beta chains share one sample of origin, sequenced in a study of T cells after posttransplantation cyclophosphamide (dated by TCRdb to about 2016). Libraries were built with the immunoSEQ multiplex PCR assay. Held by TCRdb, this immuneACCESS table contains in-frame sequences only and omits some clones. Under half of the omission traces to an unresolved V gene where checked; the cause of the rest is unknown. This sample holds fewer than 35,000 clones in total, without any singletons. Jointly, the top ten make up about 4.5% of the sample. Material for sequencing was PBMCs. These receptor sequences come from a woman aged 30 to 39 in good health and a related stem cell transplant donor.

This clone was counted many times. The rearrangement uses TRBV11-2 and TRBJ1-3; D ambiguous. This CDR3 has 13 amino acids. Per the germline V gene, CDR1 is SGHAT and CDR2 is FQNNGV. V was pared by 0 bases and J by 5 bases, with 5 bases between. CDR3 nucleotides: TGTGCCAGCAGCTTAGACACTAGAAACACCATATATTTT. Its protein is CASSLDTRNTIYF.

This clone is classed as medium-sized. The CDR3 loop is CASRHRDRVWGTEAFF. CDR3 in DNA: TGTGCCAGCAGGCACCGGGACAGGGTGTGGGGCACTGAAGCTTTCTTT. The chain uses TRBV6-2 or TRBV6-3 and TRBJ1-1; 9 nucleotides align to TRBD1. Germline lookup yields CDR1 MNHEY and CDR2 SVGEGT. Trimming took 6 bases from V and 4 from J; bases not matched to a gene: 12. This CDR3 is 16 amino acids long.

This clone has ten or more counts. V is TRBV19 and J is TRBJ1-4; 8 bases align to TRBD1. The V gene end was trimmed by 5 bases and the J gene end by 7 bases; junction bases not matched to a gene: 6. Germline-derived CDR1 and CDR2 are LNHDA and SQIVND (reference sequence). The CDR3 totals 14 residues. The CDR3 DNA follows: TGTGCCAGTAGTGCGCAGGGGGCGCTTGAAAAACTGTTTTTT. This gives the protein CASSAQGALEKLFF.

This clone came up many times. In DNA form, the CDR3 reads TGTGCCAGCAGCCTCGGACAGGGGGGCGACTATGGCTACACCTTC. Encoded protein: CASSLGQGGDYGYTF. The gene calls are TRBV14 and TRBJ1-2; 10 bases are a match to TRBD1. The CDR3 contains 15 residues. Trimming cost V 4 bases and J 3 bases; bases outside gene matches: 5. CDR1 is SGHDN and CDR2 is FVKESK in the germline V gene.

This clone was seen many times. V gene TRBV28 combines with J gene TRBJ2-7; D is undetermined. The germline gives CDR1 MDHEN, CDR2 SYDVKM. The V gene lost 3 bases and the J gene lost 7 bases, with 10 bases spanning the gap. The CDR3 runs 12 residues. CDR3 sequence (DNA): TGTGCCAGCAGTTTGGCAGGTATAGAGCAGTACTTC. Its translation: CASSLAGIEQYF.

This clone was observed a few times. The CDR3 sequence: CASRHAGERTDTQYF. The CDR3 DNA reads as TGTGCCAGCAGACATGCGGGGGAGCGCACAGATACGCAGTATTTT. The chain combines TRBV12-3 or TRBV12-4 with TRBJ2-3, with TRBD2 identical over 7 bases. The CDR3 is 15 residues long. The J segment lost 1 base and the V segment lost 6 bases, leaving 7 bases of the junction unmatched.

This clone has a count of ten or more. This chain connects TRBV6-5 to TRBJ2-3; 11 bases are a match to TRBD1. CDR1 is MNHEY and CDR2 is SVGAGI in the germline V gene. CDR3 size: 15 residues. V gave up 6 bases and J gave up 4 bases; unmatched junction bases: 6. The CDR3 is CASSQDRGLSDTQYF. DNA of the CDR3: TGTGCCAGCAGCCAGGACAGGGGGCTATCAGATACGCAGTATTTT.

This clone was counted at least ten times. The chain joins TRBV7-6 to TRBJ2-1; 7 nucleotides line up with TRBD1. V trimming: 5 bases; J trimming: 4 bases; junction bases outside the gene matches: 8. CDR1 and CDR2 (germline): SGHVS, FNYEAQ. The CDR3 runs 15 residues. The CDR3 DNA is TGTGCCAGCAGCCGTACGACAGGGACGTACAATGAGCAGTTCTTC. Amino acids: CASSRTTGTYNEQFF.

There are many counts of this clone. The rearrangement uses TRBV6-2 or TRBV6-3 and TRBJ1-5, with a tentative D call TRBD1 (6 bases). Trimming took off 6 bases at V and 1 base at J, with 10 bases between the two ends. CDR1 and CDR2 from the germline V gene are MNHEY and SVGEGT. This CDR3 is 14 amino acids long. The CDR3 nucleotides read TGTGCCAGCAGAACAGGGATGAGCAATCAGCCCCAGCATTTT. Encoded protein: CASRTGMSNQPQHF.

The sample holds many counts of this clone. The chain uses TRBV5-8 and TRBJ1-6, with D possibly matching TRBD1 (6 bases). Trimming stripped 4 bases from V and 10 bases from J, with 9 bases between. The V gene's germline CDR1 is SGHTS and CDR2 YDEGEE. The CDR3 extends over 12 amino acids. Here the CDR3 reads CASSLTGSPLHF. CDR3 nucleotide sequence: TGTGCCAGCAGCCTTACAGGGTCACCCCTCCACTTT.

At least ten counts were recorded for this clone. This chain uses TRBV6-1 with TRBJ1-1; the match to TRBD1 covers 10 bases. CDR3 length: 14 residues. CDR1 and CDR2 from the germline V gene are MNHNS and SASEGT. V lost 5 bases and J lost 2; bases outside the gene matches: 2. The CDR3 DNA is TGTGCCAGCAGTTGGGACAGGGGAAACACTGAAGCTTTCTTT. Its translation: CASSWDRGNTEAFF.

This clone was detected many times. V usage is TRBV5-4 and J usage is TRBJ2-5, with TRBD2 matching 9 bases. The CDR3 length is 14 residues. Losses at the gene ends were 4 bases for V and 1 base for J; bases not matched to a gene: 2. CDR1 is SGHNT, CDR2 YYREEE, per germline (reference sequence). The CDR3 sequence: CASSPGLAQETQYF. The CDR3 region has the DNA TGTGCCAGCAGCCCGGGACTAGCCCAAGAGACCCAGTACTTC.

This clone was seen repeatedly, ten times or more. The CDR3 spells CAISDRNTEAFF. The CDR3 DNA follows: TGTGCCATCAGTGACAGGAACACTGAAGCTTTCTTT. This chain joins TRBV10-3 and TRBJ1-1; D unresolved. V shed 3 bases and J shed 1 base, with 3 bases lying between them. Germline assignment: CDR1 ENHRY and CDR2 SYGVKD. The CDR3 consists of 12 residues.

This clone appeared many times. This chain joins TRBV6-1 and TRBJ1-4; 7 bases map to TRBD1. V gave up 9 bases and J gave up 4 bases; unmatched junction bases: 5. Germline V gene data show CDR1 as MNHNS and CDR2 as SASEGT. The CDR3 runs 13 residues. The CDR3 coding sequence is TGTGCCAGTCGCCGGGACAGTAATGAAAAACTGTTTTTT. Encoded protein: CASRRDSNEKLFF.

This clone was seen at least ten times. Written as DNA, the CDR3 is TGTGCCAGCAGCCAATTATCGGTCCAGGGAAGGGATACGCAGTATTTT. It is translated as CASSQLSVQGRDTQYF. J is TRBJ2-3 and V is TRBV4-2, with D maybe TRBD1 (5 bases). The CDR3 has 16 amino acids. V shed 2 bases and J shed 6 bases, with 18 bases lying between them. The germline V gene has CDR1 LGHNA and CDR2 YNFKEQ.

Many counts were recorded for this clone. This chain connects TRBV7-9 to TRBJ1-2; 7 bases align to TRBD1. With 4 bases clipped from V and 4 bases from J, the junction kept 6 bases outside the gene matches. The CDR3 contains 14 residues. CDR1 and CDR2 from the germline V gene are SEHNR and FQNEAQ (reference sequence). The CDR3 spells CASSSDRTVYGYTF. Here the CDR3 DNA reads TGTGCCAGCAGCTCGGACAGGACCGTCTATGGCTACACCTTC.

This clone appeared a few times. V is TRBV27 and J is TRBJ1-4; TRBD1 matches 7 bases. V lost 6 bases, J lost 8 bases, and 15 bases stayed unmatched. The CDR3 contains 16 residues. Germline CDR1 MNHEY, CDR2 SMNVEV (reference sequence). The DNA for the CDR3 is TGTGCCAGCAGCCCAACGACCGGGACAGAGGGGGAAAAACTGTTTTTT. Translation: CASSPTTGTEGEKLFF.

This clone has a count of ten or more. The V call is TRBV11-3, the J call TRBJ1-3; tentative D call: TRBD1 (5 bases). Trimming shortened V by 4 bases and J by 4 bases, and 8 bases separated the two germline ends. This CDR3 has 13 residues. The germline V gene encodes CDR1 SGHNT and CDR2 YENEEA. This CDR3 reads CASSSRTGNTIYF. The CDR3 region has the DNA TGTGCCAGCAGCTCCCGGACAGGAAACACCATATATTTT.

The sample holds many counts of this clone. The CDR3 region is CASRAGFGQPQHF. CDR3 nucleotide sequence: TGTGCCAGCAGGGCGGGGTTTGGTCAGCCCCAGCATTTT. The chain recombines TRBV6-2 or TRBV6-3 with TRBJ1-5; D ambiguous. This CDR3 has 13 residues. Germline CDR1 MNHEY, CDR2 SVGEGT. Trimming cost V 6 bases and J 6 bases, with 12 bases left between them.

Many counts were recorded for this clone. The chain joins TRBV5-1 to TRBJ1-4; D perhaps matches TRBD1 (5 bases). The V end lost 1 base, the J end lost 8 bases, and 9 bases lay between the germline ends. The germline gives CDR1 SGHRS, CDR2 YFSETQ. The CDR3 extends over 13 amino acids. The CDR3 is CASSLTQGEKLFF. In DNA form, the CDR3 reads TGCGCCAGCAGCTTGACCCAGGGCGAAAAACTGTTTTTT.

This clone was recorded at least ten times. In nucleotides, the CDR3 is TGTGCCAGCAGTCCCGAAACAGGGAACTATGGCTACACCTTC. This codes for CASSPETGNYGYTF. The chain combines TRBV6-6 with TRBJ1-2; possible D gene TRBD1, 6 bases. From germline, CDR1 is MNHNY and CDR2 SVGAGI (reference sequence). CDR3 length equals 14 residues. The V and J ends lost 5 bases and 2 bases respectively, with 12 bases between them.